The 7 T cell receptor beta chains reported below all come from one sample, sequenced in a study of cytomegalovirus exposure and HLA in healthy donors. PCR primers comprised 60 Vbeta and 13 Jbeta primers. Clones were read by immunoSEQ multiplex PCR, and TCRdb kept only the in-frame ones, dropping some. The table includes over 150,000 clones, 80% detected once. Sequenced sample: PBMCs. The receptors come from a man aged 25-45 years in good health and CMV-seronegative.

The V gene is TRBV11-3, the J gene TRBJ2-1, with TRBD1 as a possible D gene (6 bases). This CDR3 has 14 residues. Per germline, CDR1 SGHNT and CDR2 YENEEA. Trimming removed 4 bases at V and 5 bases at J, with 12 bases between. This CDR3 is CASSSGVKDNEQFF. CDR3 in DNA: TGTGCCAGCAGCTCAGGGGTGAAGGACAATGAGCAGTTCTTC.

This chain joins TRBV30 and TRBJ1-1; perhaps TRBD1 as D (5 bases). Per germline, CDR1 GTSNPN and CDR2 SVGIG (reference sequence). The CDR3 spans 12 residues. Trimming stripped 4 bases from V and 5 bases from J, with 11 bases between. This chain's CDR3 is CAWMQGWTEAFF. For the CDR3, the DNA is TGTGCCTGGATGCAGGGATGGACTGAAGCTTTCTTT.

V and J are TRBV18 and TRBJ2-5, with unresolved D. This CDR3 has 12 amino acids. V was shortened by 3 bases and J by 4 bases, with 6 bases between the two germline ends. Germline loops: CDR1 KGHSH, CDR2 LQKENI. In DNA, the CDR3 is TGTGCCAGCTCACCCCGTTCAGAGACCCAGTACTTC. As protein: CASSPRSETQYF.

V and J are TRBV19 and TRBJ2-7; 7 bases are a match to TRBD1. Trimming removed 4 bases from V and 3 bases from J; junction bases left unmatched: 3. Germline CDR1 is LNHDA and CDR2 is SQIVND (reference sequence). The CDR3 is made up of 13 amino acids. The CDR3 loop reads CASSRDRYYEQYF. The CDR3 DNA reads as TGTGCCAGTAGTAGGGACAGATACTACGAGCAGTACTTC.

The chain combines TRBV25-1 with TRBJ1-2; no clear D. The V gene's germline CDR1 is MGHDK and CDR2 SYGVNS. Trimming took 3 bases from V and 4 from J, leaving 12 bases between them. There are 14 residues in the CDR3. DNA of the CDR3: TGTGCCAGCAGTGATGGTCAGACTATCTATGGCTACACCTTC. This translates into CASSDGQTIYGYTF.

This clone turned up a few times. The chain joins TRBV6-5 to TRBJ1-1; D gene ambiguous. The CDR3 contains 12 residues. The germline V and J ends were trimmed by 0 bases and 13 bases, with 12 bases remaining between them. Germline assignment: CDR1 MNHEY and CDR2 SVGAGI. DNA for the CDR3: TGTGCCAGCAGTTACTCGCAAGCCCCTCTTTTCTTT. As protein: CASSYSQAPLFF.

The sample holds many counts of this clone. V gene TRBV27 combines with J gene TRBJ2-2; D gene ambiguous. CDR3 size: 13 residues. Germline CDR1 and CDR2: MNHEY and SMNVEV (reference sequence). V lost 0 bases and J lost 4, with 3 bases in between. The CDR3 reads CASSLSRTGELFF. Here the CDR3 DNA reads TGTGCCAGCAGTTTATCTCGCACCGGGGAGCTGTTTTTT.